This T cell receptor (beta chain) is from a study of blood T cell repertoires in COVID-19. Study-wide context: Acute and convalescent COVID-19 specimens originated in the United States, Italy and Spain. The cDNA or gDNA used as material had been derived from T cells, B-cell-depleted T cells, or PBMCs.

Per the study methods: Nucleated cell number was recorded as an estimate derived from reference gene primer amplification. Using immunoSEQ multiplex PCR, the repertoire was profiled, and TCRdb retains in-frame clones only, with some absent. Clonal size and the V and J genes are those of that table, whereas D and trimming came from the DNA. The sample lists 150,000 to 200,000 clones; about 91% were seen once. This clone has just one count. The germline V and J ends were trimmed by 6 bases and 2 bases, with 7 bases remaining between them. CDR1 and CDR2 from the germline V gene are MDHEN and SYDVKM. The CDR3 runs 12 residues.

The genes are TRBV28 and TRBJ2-5; D gene ambiguous. This sequence originates from a woman between 25 and 40 years old with acute or convalescent COVID-19. Material for sequencing was peripheral blood. The CDR3 nucleotides are TGTGCCAGCAGGGCCTTACAAGAGACCCAGTACTTC. Translated, it gives CASRALQETQYF.